This T cell receptor beta chain was profiled in a study of radiation and T cells in renal cell carcinoma. Study findings and constraints: Without pretreatment biopsies, baseline tumor clonotype presence was undetermined. Top tumor clonotypes rose in blood 2 weeks post-radiation, then contracted.

Germline values: CDR1 LGHNA, CDR2 YNFKEQ. Between the trimmed V and J ends, which lost 3 bases and 4 bases, there was a span of 18 bases. CDR3 length: 16 amino acids. Clones were sequenced by immunoSEQ multiplex PCR, and TCRdb holds only the in-frame ones, with some missing. Of some 150,000 clones listed, approximately 82% are singletons. Specified time point: baseline pretreatment blood. Treatment here: 15 Gy SBRT to primary tumor, nephrectomy 4 weeks later. After SBRT, blood was collected at 2 and 4 weeks, plus baseline. The patient's renal cell carcinoma had clear cell pathology. About this clone: Its antigen is as yet unknown.

Sequenced here: blood, sampled from a patient whose treatment included radiotherapy and nephrectomy. The rearrangement links TRBV4-2 to TRBJ1-1, with TRBD1 as a possible D gene (5 bases). The sequence was collected from a woman aged 45-65 years with renal cell carcinoma. CDR3 in amino acids: CASSQGGGGRGTEAFF. In DNA, the CDR3 is TGTGCCAGCAGCCAGGGTGGCGGGGGACGCGGCACTGAAGCTTTCTTT.